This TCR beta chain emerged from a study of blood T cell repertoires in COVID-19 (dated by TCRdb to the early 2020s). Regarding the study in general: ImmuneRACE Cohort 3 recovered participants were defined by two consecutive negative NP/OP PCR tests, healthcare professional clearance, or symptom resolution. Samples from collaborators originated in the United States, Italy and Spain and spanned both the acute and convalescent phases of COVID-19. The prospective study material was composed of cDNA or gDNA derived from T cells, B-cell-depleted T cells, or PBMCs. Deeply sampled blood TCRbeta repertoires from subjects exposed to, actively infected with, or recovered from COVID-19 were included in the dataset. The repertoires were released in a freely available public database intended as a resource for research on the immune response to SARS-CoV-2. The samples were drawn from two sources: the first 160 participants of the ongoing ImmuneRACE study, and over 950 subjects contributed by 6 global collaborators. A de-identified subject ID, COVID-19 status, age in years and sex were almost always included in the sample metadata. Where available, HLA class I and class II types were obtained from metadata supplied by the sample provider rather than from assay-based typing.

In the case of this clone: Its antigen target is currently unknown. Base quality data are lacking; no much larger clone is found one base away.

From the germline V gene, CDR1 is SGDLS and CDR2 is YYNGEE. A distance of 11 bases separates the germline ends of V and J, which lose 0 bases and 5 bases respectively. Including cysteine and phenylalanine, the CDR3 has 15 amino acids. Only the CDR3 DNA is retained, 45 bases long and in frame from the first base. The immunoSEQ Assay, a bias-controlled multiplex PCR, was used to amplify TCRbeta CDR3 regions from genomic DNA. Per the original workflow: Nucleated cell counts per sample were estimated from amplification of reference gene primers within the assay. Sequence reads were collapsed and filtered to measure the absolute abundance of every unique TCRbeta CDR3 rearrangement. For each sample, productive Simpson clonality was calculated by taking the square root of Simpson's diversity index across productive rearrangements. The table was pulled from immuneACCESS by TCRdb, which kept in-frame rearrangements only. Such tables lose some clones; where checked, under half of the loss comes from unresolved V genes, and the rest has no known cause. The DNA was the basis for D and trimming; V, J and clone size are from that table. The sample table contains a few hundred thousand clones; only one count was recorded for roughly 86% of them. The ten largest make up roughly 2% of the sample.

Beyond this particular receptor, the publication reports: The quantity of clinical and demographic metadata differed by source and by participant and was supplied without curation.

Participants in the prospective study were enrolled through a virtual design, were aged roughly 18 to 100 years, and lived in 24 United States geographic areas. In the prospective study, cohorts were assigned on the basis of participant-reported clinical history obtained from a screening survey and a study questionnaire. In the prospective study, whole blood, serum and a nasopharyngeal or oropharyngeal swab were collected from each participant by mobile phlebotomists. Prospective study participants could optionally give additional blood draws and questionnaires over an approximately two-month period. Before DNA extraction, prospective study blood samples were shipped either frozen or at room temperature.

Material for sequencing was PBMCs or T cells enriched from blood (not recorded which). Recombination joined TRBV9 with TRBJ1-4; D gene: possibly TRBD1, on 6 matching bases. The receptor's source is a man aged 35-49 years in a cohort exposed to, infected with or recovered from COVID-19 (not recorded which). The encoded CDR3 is CASSVAGGYNEKLFF. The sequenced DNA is TGTGCCAGCAGCGTAGCTGGGGGCTACAATGAAAAACTGTTTTTT. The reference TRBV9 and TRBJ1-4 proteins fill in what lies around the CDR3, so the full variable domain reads DSGVTQTPKHLITATGQRVTLRCSPRSGDLSVYWYQQSLDQGLQFLIQYYNGEERAKGNILERFSAQQFPDLHSELNLSSLELGDSALYFCASSVAGGYNEKLFFGSGTQLSVL.